Shown below are 25 T cell receptor beta chains from a single sample sequenced in a study of T cells expressing NK-cell markers. TCRdb reprocessed the 5' RACE reads and keeps a single row for each CDR3 protein, giving no DNA. The repertoire table contains hundreds of thousands of distinct CDR3 sequences. Material: blood T cells: a sorted CD56 or NKG2C T cell subset, CD4+ or CD8+ T cells, or bulk PBMC T cells (not recorded which). These receptor sequences come from a woman aged 18 to 75 in good health.

V gene TRBV29-1 combines with J gene TRBJ2-2; absent DNA, TCRdb's TRBD2 call cannot be checked. The CDR3 runs to 14 residues. Germline V CDR1 and CDR2: SQVTM, ANQGSEA. CDR3 residues: CSVERGLDAGELFF.

V and J are TRBV7-2 and TRBJ1-3. Germline V lookup: CDR1 SGHTA, CDR2 FQGNSA. This CDR3 comprises 16 residues. Here the CDR3 reads CASSRVGSRSGNTIYF.

V is TRBV30 and J is TRBJ2-1; TCRdb's assignment of TRBD2 cannot be checked, as there is no DNA. Germline CDR1 GTSNPN, CDR2 SVGIG (reference sequence). The CDR3 consists of 14 residues. CDR3 sequence: CAWIGRSSYNEQFF.

CDR3 residues: CSVAEGAPDTQYF. The V call is TRBV29-1, the J call TRBJ2-3; TCRdb designates TRBD2, a call that cannot be tested without DNA. Germline V gene data show CDR1 as SQVTM and CDR2 as ANQGSEA. This CDR3 has 13 amino acids.

The V call is TRBV20-1, the J call TRBJ2-1; TCRdb's D gene call, TRBD2, goes unchecked for lack of DNA. Germline V gene lookup returns CDR1 DFQATT and CDR2 SNEGSKA (reference sequence). The CDR3 loop spans 15 amino acids. This CDR3 reads CSARGTSGRYNEQFF.

The chain couples TRBV5-1 to TRBJ2-7; TCRdb indicates TRBD2, and absent DNA this call remains unverified. The CDR3 has 13 amino acids. Germline CDR1 and CDR2: SGHRS and YFSETQ. The CDR3 is CASSPGLSNEQYF.

The V and J genes are TRBV19 and TRBJ1-1; the D call from TCRdb, TRBD1, cannot be confirmed without DNA. The CDR3 totals 14 residues. Germline-derived CDR1 and CDR2 are LNHDA and SQIVND (reference sequence). The CDR3 region is CASKRTEPNTEAFF.

The chain is built from TRBV20-1 and TRBJ2-2. The length of the CDR3 is 15 residues. Per germline, CDR1 DFQATT and CDR2 SNEGSKA (reference sequence). CDR3: CSARNPSSVPGELFF.

CDR3 region: CASSLRGPYNEQFF. The chain combines TRBV7-8 with TRBJ2-1; the TCRdb call, TRBD1, lacks DNA for checking. This CDR3 comprises 14 residues. From germline, CDR1 is SGHVS and CDR2 FQNEAQ.

V gene TRBV5-4 combines with J gene TRBJ2-1; TCRdb indicates TRBD2, and absent DNA this call remains unverified. Per germline, CDR1 SGHNT and CDR2 YYREEE (reference sequence). This CDR3 contains 15 residues. This CDR3 reads CASSKRQSSYNEQFF.

The V call is TRBV5-1, the J call TRBJ2-5; TCRdb gives TRBD1 as the D gene, but with no DNA this cannot be confirmed. The CDR3 length is 13 residues. CDR1 and CDR2 (germline): SGHRS, YFSETQ. The CDR3 sequence: CASSPRGLETQYF.

This chain joins TRBV20-1 and TRBJ2-3; checking the TCRdb D call of TRBD2 is not possible without DNA. Germline loops: CDR1 DFQATT, CDR2 SNEGSKA (reference sequence). CDR3 length equals 16 residues. The chain's CDR3 is CSARVGAGGPADTQYF.

This rearrangement joins TRBV7-8 to TRBJ2-5; TCRdb returns TRBD1, unconfirmable since there is no DNA. This CDR3 has 13 amino acids. Germline values: CDR1 SGHVS, CDR2 FQNEAQ. CDR3 region: CASSFGTPETQYF.

V is TRBV25-1 and J is TRBJ2-1; no DNA is available, so the TRBD2 call from TCRdb remains unchecked. Germline V lookup: CDR1 MGHDK, CDR2 SYGVNS. The CDR3 sequence is 15 residues long. The CDR3 region is CASSLGGVGYNEQFF.

V usage is TRBV7-9 and J usage is TRBJ1-2. The CDR3 totals 12 residues. Germline lookup yields CDR1 SEHNR and CDR2 FQNEAQ (reference sequence). This CDR3 reads CASSITGGGYTF.

The chain links TRBV4-2 to TRBJ2-7; TCRdb lists TRBD2, though no DNA is available to test this call. There are 16 residues in the CDR3. The germline V gene has CDR1 LGHNA and CDR2 YNFKEQ. CDR3 sequence reads: CASSPPTGTSFSEQYF.

This chain links TRBV18 with TRBJ1-1. The CDR3 has 14 amino acids. Germline assignment: CDR1 KGHSH and CDR2 LQKENI. This chain's CDR3 is CASSPTLERAEAFF.

The V gene is TRBV25-1, the J gene TRBJ2-2; TCRdb's D call, TRBD2, is unchecked because there is no DNA. The CDR3 spans 14 residues. CDR1 is MGHDK, CDR2 SYGVNS, per germline. CDR3 region: CASSGGRVGRELFF. Variable domain in full (rest from reference TRBV25-1 and TRBJ2-2): EADIYQTPRYLVIGTGKKITLECSQTMGHDKMYWYQQDPGMELHLIHYSYGVNSTEKGDLSSESTVSRIRTEHFPLTLESARPSHTSQYLCASSGGRVGRELFFGEGSRLTVL.

The rearrangement uses TRBV12-3 or TRBV12-4 and TRBJ1-2; with no DNA, the TCRdb D assignment of TRBD1 cannot be verified. This CDR3 has 16 residues. The CDR3 loop reads CASSLAGTGFPYGYTF.

The gene calls are TRBV2 and TRBJ2-2; TCRdb selects TRBD2, and the lack of DNA leaves this call unchecked. The CDR3 totals 16 residues. CDR1 is SNHLY and CDR2 is FYNNEI in the germline V gene. The CDR3 loop reads CASRDQTSGTPGELFF.

This chain uses TRBV9 with TRBJ1-5. The CDR3 contains 14 residues. Germline lookup yields CDR1 SGDLS and CDR2 YYNGEE. The CDR3: CASSSHAANQPQHF.

The rearrangement links TRBV6-1 to TRBJ2-1; TCRdb designates TRBD2, a call that cannot be tested without DNA. Germline CDR1 reads MNHNS; CDR2 reads SASEGT. The CDR3 sequence is 15 residues long. CDR3 sequence reads: CASRDVAGGRDEQFF.

V usage is TRBV11-2 and J usage is TRBJ2-6; the D call from TCRdb, TRBD2, cannot be confirmed without DNA. The CDR3 extends over 19 amino acids. Germline V gene sequence: CDR1 SGHAT, CDR2 FQNNGV. The CDR3 loop reads CASRPFASGGLGGANVLTF.

This chain links TRBV7-9 with TRBJ1-2; TCRdb proposes TRBD1, but this gene call is untestable without DNA. From germline, CDR1 is SEHNR and CDR2 FQNEAQ (reference sequence). The CDR3 covers 12 residues. CDR3 region: CASSQDTYGYTF.

The chain uses TRBV5-1 and TRBJ1-4. This CDR3 has 14 amino acids. The germline gives CDR1 SGHRS, CDR2 YFSETQ. CDR3 amino acids: CASSLDVNGEKLFF.